This entry describes one T cell receptor (beta chain). Its cognate antigen has yet to be identified. No per-base quality is available; no much larger clone lies one base away. The cysteine opens and the phenylalanine closes a CDR3 of 15 amino acids. The only DNA kept is the CDR3, 45 bases in frame from the first base. CDR1 and CDR2, per the germline V gene, are SGDLS and YYNGEE. The junction shows trimming of 4 bases on V and 3 bases on J, and the gene matches do not reach 5 bases of it. The data are from a study of T cell responses to AZD1222 COVID-19 vaccine (dated by TCRdb to about 2021). Background for the entire study: TCR sequencing was performed for 230 to 250 trial participants, of whom some 200 were given two doses of AZD1222 and around 25 were given two doses of MenACWY control vaccine. Trial participants were enrolled by age into 18-55, 56-69 and 70-plus year subgroups, with roughly 150, 30 and 60 TCR-sequenced participants respectively.

The CDR3 regions of human TCRbeta chains were analyzed by immunosequencing. As for how the authors treated the data: Repertoire TCRs were matched against a reference library of SARS-CoV-2-specific TCRs generated with the MIRA antigen-specificity platform. Breadth was defined as the fraction of unique TCRs that were SARS-CoV-2-associated, and depth was defined as the fraction of total T cells that were SARS-CoV-2-associated. Each spike-specific TCR was assigned to its reactive spike region and to a CD4 or CD8 class using the MIRA data. Log10-transformed breadth and depth values were compared by one-way ANOVA with Sidak's multiple comparisons tests. Not all clones reach the TCRdb copy of this immuneACCESS table, which keeps in-frame sequences only. Checked studies attribute under half of the gap to unresolved V genes and leave the rest unexplained. V and J calls and clone size are given by that table; D and trimming were obtained from the DNA. The sample records some 98,000 clones, approximately 84% of which are singletons. In total, the top ten clones hold 13% to 15% of the sample.

Broader findings and caveats from the paper: Reportedly, almost half of the unique spike-specific TCRs recognized epitopes lying outside the regions that are mutated in the B.1.351 and B.1.1.7 variants. After two AZD1222 doses, spike-specific TCR breadth and depth were significantly higher than at day 0 and than in MenACWY recipients. Participants were mostly white British, with more females than males. The authors suggested clonal diversity may have been underestimated. In the small 56-69-year group, the increase in depth fell short of significance, most likely because of low power. CD4 TCRs associated with the vaccine covered the entire spike protein, and the dominant responses were in regions 160-218 and 743-854. Conclusions about previously exposed vaccinees are limited because only five to seven AZD1222 recipients were SARS-CoV-2 seropositive at baseline. Because no day 14 peak-response samples were available, the repertoires could be characterized only after the peak T cell response.

The label giving this sample's time point can be read as: about 28 days (+/-7) after the second vaccine dose. AZD1222 recipients given second doses at about 4 weeks or at about 12 weeks were pooled, since spike-specific TCR depth and breadth were not found to differ between the two schedules. The vaccinee samples were drawn from two UK trials, COV001 and COV002, one of which was a single-blind randomized controlled phase 2/3 trial testing AZD1222 (ChAdOx1 nCoV-19) in healthy adults. For TCRbeta chain sequencing, PBMC samples from trial participants were taken at day 0 and at day 28 after the second dose.

The TCR originated in an adult who received the AZD1222 COVID-19 vaccine. This sample comprised peripheral blood, obtained 28 days after the second AZD1222 dose. In this chain, TRBV9 is recombined with TRBJ2-1, and 9 junction bases match TRBD1. The sequenced DNA is TGTGCCAGCAGCCCCCGGGACAGGGACTACAATGAGCAGTTCTTC. It translates to CASSPRDRDYNEQFF. The CDR3 plus the reference TRBV9 and TRBJ2-1 genes for the other parts give the full variable domain: DSGVTQTPKHLITATGQRVTLRCSPRSGDLSVYWYQQSLDQGLQFLIQYYNGEERAKGNILERFSAQQFPDLHSELNLSSLELGDSALYFCASSPRDRDYNEQFFGPGTRLTVL.